Here is one T cell receptor beta chain with its context. Its antigen is undetermined. The record originates from a study of T-cell memory formation after mild COVID-19. Germline V lookup: CDR1 DFQATT, CDR2 SNEGSKA (reference sequence). V was cut by 0 bases and J by 0 bases, with 12 bases left in between. The CDR3 is 15 residues long. TCRdb fed the 5' RACE reads into MiXCR, producing one record per CDR3 protein. The data show over 5,500 distinct CDR3 sequences, around 58% seen once. Study results and limitations: Clones that contracted from day 15 to 85 had balanced CD4/CD8; later expanders were CD4+ biased. For second-wave clones that peaked at day 37, SARS-CoV-2 specificity went unverified. Most CD4+ clones that shrank were in CM and EM, while CD8+ ones turned up in EMRA.

Sequenced sample: PBMCs or a T cell subset sorted from them (not recorded which). The rearrangement links TRBV20-1 to TRBJ2-7; tentative D call: TRBD1 (6 bases). This receptor was identified in an adult who had mild COVID-19 (a few samples of this study predate the infection). Cell type and time point are not known. The CDR3 DNA sequence: TGCAGTGCTAGAGAGGCACAGGGAATCTCCTACGAGCAGTACTTC. This encodes CSAREAQGISYEQYF.